This T cell receptor beta chain was recorded in a study of cytomegalovirus exposure and HLA in healthy donors. Overall study results and limits: CMV antigen specificity of a few CMV-associated chains was confirmed in vitro.

The PCR contained 60 Vbeta and 13 Jbeta primers. TCRdb's table, derived via immunoSEQ multiplex PCR, lists solely in-frame clones and lacks some. The sample contains approximately 52,000 clones, 65% to 80% of which appear only once. Details on this clone: Antigen unknown.

The CDR3 extends over 15 amino acids. Germline values: CDR1 MNHNS, CDR2 SASEGT. V was pared by 6 bases and J by 2 bases, with 7 bases of the junction left unmatched. The V gene is TRBV6-1, the J gene TRBJ2-4, with 7 bases aligning to TRBD1. The source is a female donor in good health and CMV-seronegative. The sample was PBMCs. The CDR3 coding sequence is TGTGCCAGCAGCTCCCGACAGGGCCCCAAAAACATTCAGTACTTC. It is translated as CASSSRQGPKNIQYF.